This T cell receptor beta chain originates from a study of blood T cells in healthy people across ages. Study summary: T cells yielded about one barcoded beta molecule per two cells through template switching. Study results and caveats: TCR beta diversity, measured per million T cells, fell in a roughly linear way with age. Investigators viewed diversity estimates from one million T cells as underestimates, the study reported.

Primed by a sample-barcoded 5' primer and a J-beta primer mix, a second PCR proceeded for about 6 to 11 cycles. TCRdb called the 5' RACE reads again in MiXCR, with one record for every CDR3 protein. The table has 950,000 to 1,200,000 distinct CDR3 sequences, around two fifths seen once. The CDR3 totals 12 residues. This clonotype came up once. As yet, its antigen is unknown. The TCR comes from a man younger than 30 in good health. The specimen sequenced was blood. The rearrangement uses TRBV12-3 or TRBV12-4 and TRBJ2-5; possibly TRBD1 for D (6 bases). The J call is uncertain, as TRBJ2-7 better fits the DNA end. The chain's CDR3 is CASTTDRGEQYF. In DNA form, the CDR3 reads TGTGCCAGCACCACGGACAGAGGCGAGCAGTACTTC.